The sample holds a few counts of the clone carrying this T cell receptor (beta chain). Antigen: not known. The data stem from a study of blood T cells in healthy people across ages. Turning to the study itself: The capture of about one barcoded beta molecule per two T cells was achieved by template switching. The study's findings and limits: Naive T cell percentage strongly correlated with TCR beta diversity. Naive and antigen-experienced cells were not separated, limiting conclusive comparison.

With 3 bases removed from V and 5 bases from J, the gap between germline ends came to 11 bases. CDR1 ENHRY and CDR2 SYGVKD come from the germline V gene. The CDR3 runs 15 residues. It was with a sample-barcoded 5' primer and a J-beta primer mix that a second PCR of about 7 to 12 cycles was run. Every individual sample yielded 2.5 million or more paired-end reads (each containing CDR3). In TCRdb, the 5' RACE reads were re-called with MiXCR into one record per CDR3 protein. The table records approximately 1,000,000 distinct CDR3 sequences, 30% to 40% of them present only once. The TCR originated in a man aged 18 to 30 in good health. Source material: blood. The chain joins TRBV10-3 to TRBJ2-6; D may correspond to TRBD1 or TRBD2 (5 bases each). This CDR3 reads CAISDGTERANVLTF. CDR3 bases: TGTGCCATCAGTGATGGGACGGAGAGGGCCAACGTCCTGACTTTC.